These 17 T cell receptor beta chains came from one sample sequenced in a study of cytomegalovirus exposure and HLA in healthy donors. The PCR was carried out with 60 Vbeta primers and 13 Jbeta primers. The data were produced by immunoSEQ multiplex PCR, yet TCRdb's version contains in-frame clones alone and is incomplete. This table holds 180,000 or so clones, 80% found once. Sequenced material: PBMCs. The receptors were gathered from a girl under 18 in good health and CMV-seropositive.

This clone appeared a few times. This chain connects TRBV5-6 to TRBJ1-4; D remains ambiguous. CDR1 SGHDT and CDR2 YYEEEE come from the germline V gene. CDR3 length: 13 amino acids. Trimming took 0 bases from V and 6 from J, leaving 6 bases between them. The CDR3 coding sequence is TGTGCCAGCAGCTTGGTTGCAGATGAAAAACTGTTTTTT. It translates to CASSLVADEKLFF.

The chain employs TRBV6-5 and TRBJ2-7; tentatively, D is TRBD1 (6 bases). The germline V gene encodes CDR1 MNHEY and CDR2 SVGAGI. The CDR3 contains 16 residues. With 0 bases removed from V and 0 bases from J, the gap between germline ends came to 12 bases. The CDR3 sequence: CASSYSEGESSYEQYF. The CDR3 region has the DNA TGTGCCAGCAGTTACTCTGAGGGGGAGAGCTCCTACGAGCAGTACTTC.

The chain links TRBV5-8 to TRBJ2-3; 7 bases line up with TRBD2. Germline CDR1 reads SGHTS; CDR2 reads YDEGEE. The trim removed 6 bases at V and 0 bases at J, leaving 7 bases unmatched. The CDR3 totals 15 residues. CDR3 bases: TGTGCCAGCAACATGGGGGGGATTAGCACAGATACGCAGTATTTT. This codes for CASNMGGISTDTQYF.

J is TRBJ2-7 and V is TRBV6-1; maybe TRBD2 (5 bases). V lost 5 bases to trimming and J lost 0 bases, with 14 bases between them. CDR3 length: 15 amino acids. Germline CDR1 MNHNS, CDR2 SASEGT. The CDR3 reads CASSLGSHTSYEQYF. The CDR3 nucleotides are TGTGCCAGCAGTCTGGGGAGCCATACCTCCTACGAGCAGTACTTC.

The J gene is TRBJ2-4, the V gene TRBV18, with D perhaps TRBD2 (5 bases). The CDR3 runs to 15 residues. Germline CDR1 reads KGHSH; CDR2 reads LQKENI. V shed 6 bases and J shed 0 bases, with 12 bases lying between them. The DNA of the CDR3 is TGTGCCAGCTCCCGGAGGAATCTAGCCAAAAACATTCAGTACTTC. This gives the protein CASSRRNLAKNIQYF.

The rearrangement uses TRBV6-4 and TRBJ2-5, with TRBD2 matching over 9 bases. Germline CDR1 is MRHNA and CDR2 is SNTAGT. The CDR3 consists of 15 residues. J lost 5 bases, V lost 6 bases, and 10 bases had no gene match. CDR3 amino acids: CASRPGIAGDETQYF. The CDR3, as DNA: TGTGCCAGCAGACCGGGGATAGCGGGGGACGAGACCCAGTACTTC.

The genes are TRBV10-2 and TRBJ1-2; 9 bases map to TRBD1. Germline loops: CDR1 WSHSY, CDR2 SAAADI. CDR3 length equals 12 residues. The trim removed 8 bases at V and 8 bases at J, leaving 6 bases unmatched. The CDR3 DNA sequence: TGCGCCAGCTGGGACAGGGCTGTCGGCTACACCTTC. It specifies CASWDRAVGYTF.

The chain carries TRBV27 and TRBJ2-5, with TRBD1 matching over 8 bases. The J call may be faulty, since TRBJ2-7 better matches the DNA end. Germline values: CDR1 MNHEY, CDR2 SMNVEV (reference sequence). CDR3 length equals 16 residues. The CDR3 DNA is TGTGCCAGCAGTCCTAGGGACAGGTGGAAACCCTACGAGCAGTACTTC. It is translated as CASSPRDRWKPYEQYF.

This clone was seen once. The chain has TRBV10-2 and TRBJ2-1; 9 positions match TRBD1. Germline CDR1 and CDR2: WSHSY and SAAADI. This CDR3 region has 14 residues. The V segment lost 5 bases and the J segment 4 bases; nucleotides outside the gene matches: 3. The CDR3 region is CASSRDRDYNEQFF. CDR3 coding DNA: TGCGCCAGCAGTCGGGACAGGGATTACAATGAGCAGTTCTTC.

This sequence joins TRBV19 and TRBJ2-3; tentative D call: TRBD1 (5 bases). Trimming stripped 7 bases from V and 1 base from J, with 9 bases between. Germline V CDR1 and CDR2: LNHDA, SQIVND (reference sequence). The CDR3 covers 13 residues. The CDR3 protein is CASKIQGTDTQYF. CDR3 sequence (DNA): TGTGCCAGTAAGATACAGGGCACAGATACGCAGTATTTT.

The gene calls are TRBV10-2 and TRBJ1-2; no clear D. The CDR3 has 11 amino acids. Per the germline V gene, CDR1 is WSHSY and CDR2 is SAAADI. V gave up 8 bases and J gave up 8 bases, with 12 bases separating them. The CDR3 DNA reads TGCGCCAGCCAACAAAATTCAGGCTACACCTTC. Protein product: CASQQNSGYTF.

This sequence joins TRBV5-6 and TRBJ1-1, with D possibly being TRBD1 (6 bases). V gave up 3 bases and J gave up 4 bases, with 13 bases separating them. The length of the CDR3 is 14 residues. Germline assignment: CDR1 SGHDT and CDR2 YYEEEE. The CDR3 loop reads CASSSTGVATEAFF. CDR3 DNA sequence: TGTGCCAGCAGCTCGACAGGTGTTGCCACTGAAGCTTTCTTT.

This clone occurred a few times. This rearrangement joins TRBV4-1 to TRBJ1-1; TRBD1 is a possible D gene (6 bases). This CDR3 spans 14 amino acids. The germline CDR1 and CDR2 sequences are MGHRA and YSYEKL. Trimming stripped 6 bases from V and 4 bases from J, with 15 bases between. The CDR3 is CASSAAGALTEAFF. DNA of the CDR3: TGCGCCAGCAGTGCCGCGGGGGCTCTCACTGAAGCTTTCTTT.

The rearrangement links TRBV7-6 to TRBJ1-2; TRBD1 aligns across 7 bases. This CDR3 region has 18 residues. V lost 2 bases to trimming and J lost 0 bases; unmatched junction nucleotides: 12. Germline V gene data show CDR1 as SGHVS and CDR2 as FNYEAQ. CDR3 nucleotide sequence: TGTGCCAGCAGCTTAACAGCCGGGACAGTGAGGACTAACTATGGCTACACCTTC. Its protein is CASSLTAGTVRTNYGYTF.

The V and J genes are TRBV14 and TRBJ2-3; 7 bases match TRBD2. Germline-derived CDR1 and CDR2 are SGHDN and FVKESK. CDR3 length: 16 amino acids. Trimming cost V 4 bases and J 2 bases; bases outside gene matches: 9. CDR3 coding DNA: TGTGCCAGCAGCCCGCGACTAGCTGGTGTCACAGATACGCAGTATTTT. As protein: CASSPRLAGVTDTQYF.

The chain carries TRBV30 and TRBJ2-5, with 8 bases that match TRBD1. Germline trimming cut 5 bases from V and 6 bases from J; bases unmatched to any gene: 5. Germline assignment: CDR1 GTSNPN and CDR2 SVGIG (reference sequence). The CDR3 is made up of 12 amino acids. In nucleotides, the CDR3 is TGTGCCTGGGATACAGGGGGAAAGACCCAGTACTTC. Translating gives CAWDTGGKTQYF.

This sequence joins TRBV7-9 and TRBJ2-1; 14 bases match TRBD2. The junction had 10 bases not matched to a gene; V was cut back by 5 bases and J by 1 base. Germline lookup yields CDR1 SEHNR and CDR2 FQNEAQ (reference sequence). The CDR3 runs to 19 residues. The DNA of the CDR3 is TGTGCCAGCAGCCCCTCGGGACTAGCGGGAGTACATTCCTACAATGAGCAGTTCTTC. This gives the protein CASSPSGLAGVHSYNEQFF.